The 18 T cell receptor beta chains presented below share a single source sample, sequenced in a study of cytomegalovirus exposure and HLA in healthy donors (TCRdb year 2017). The library was generated by the immunoSEQ multiplex PCR assay. For the multiplex PCR, a mixture combining 60 forward primers for TCR Vbeta segments and 13 reverse primers for TCR Jbeta segments was used. TCRdb obtained this table from immuneACCESS and retained in-frame rearrangements with V and J assigned. These tables miss some clones; where compared with another copy, unresolved V genes account for less than half of the shortfall, and the remainder is unexplained. The sample includes around 92,000 clones, with around three quarters observed a single time. The ten top clones hold roughly 8% of the sample. What was sequenced was PBMCs. These receptors were taken from a human donor in good health.

This clone has only a few counts. The V call is TRBV5-1, the J call TRBJ1-1; D ambiguous. The CDR3 has 12 residues. Per germline, CDR1 SGHRS and CDR2 YFSETQ. The V end lost 0 bases, the J end lost 11 bases, and 11 bases lay between the germline ends. The CDR3 sequence: CASSLGEARAFF. The DNA for the CDR3 is TGCGCCAGCAGCTTGGGAGAGGCTCGGGCTTTCTTT. Using reference TRBV5-1 and TRBJ1-1 for the parts outside the CDR3, the full variable domain is KAGVTQTPRYLIKTRGQQVTLSCSPISGHRSVSWYQQTPGQGLQFLFEYFSETQRNKGNFPGRFSGRQFSNSRSEMNVSTLELGDSALYLCASSLGEARAFFGQGTRLTVV.

For the CDR3, the DNA is TGTGCCAGCTCACCTGGACAGGGAGTCAATCAGCCCCAGCATTTT. This sequence encodes CASSPGQGVNQPQHF. The chain is built from TRBV18 and TRBJ1-5, with 8 bases matching TRBD1. The CDR3 totals 15 residues. Germline-derived CDR1 and CDR2 are KGHSH and LQKENI. The trim removed 3 bases at V and 3 bases at J, leaving 4 bases unmatched.

The rearrangement joins TRBV6-6 to TRBJ2-5; 9 nucleotides match TRBD1. The J call may be wrong; the DNA end is better matched by TRBJ2-7. The germline V gene encodes CDR1 MNHNY and CDR2 SVGAGI (reference sequence). This CDR3 comprises 15 residues. CDR3 sequence (DNA): TGTGCCAGCAGAAGGACAGGGGATAGCTCCTACGAGCAGTACTTC. It encodes CASRRTGDSSYEQYF.

The V call is TRBV7-6, the J call TRBJ2-6; no clear D. This CDR3 comprises 16 residues. The germline CDR1 and CDR2 sequences are SGHVS and FNYEAQ. V was shortened by 3 bases and J by 0 bases, with 9 bases between the two germline ends. DNA of the CDR3: TGTGCCAGCAGCTTGAGAGCCTCCTCTGGGGCCAACGTCCTGACTTTC. It yields the protein CASSLRASSGANVLTF.

The chain recombines TRBV27 with TRBJ1-4; 7 bases match TRBD1. V shed 5 bases, J shed 7 bases, and the junction held 10 bases outside the gene matches. Germline V gene lookup returns CDR1 MNHEY and CDR2 SMNVEV (reference sequence). This CDR3 contains 15 residues. The CDR3 bases are TGTGCCAGCAGTGCCCGCCGACAGGGTACTGAAAAACTGTTTTTT. Its protein is CASSARRQGTEKLFF.

This rearrangement joins TRBV9 to TRBJ1-4; D unclear. Germline assignment: CDR1 SGDLS and CDR2 YYNGEE. The CDR3 is 14 residues long. V lost 4 bases to trimming and J lost 10 bases, with 17 bases between them. This CDR3 is CASSPAIWMTKLFF. The CDR3 DNA reads TGTGCCAGCAGCCCAGCGATTTGGATGACAAAACTGTTTTTT.

The CDR3 sequence: CASSLGTGFGGELFF. In DNA, the CDR3 is TGTGCCAGCAGTTTAGGGACAGGGTTCGGCGGGGAGCTGTTTTTT. V gene TRBV6-5 combines with J gene TRBJ2-2; 9 bases agree with TRBD1. V gave up 4 bases and J gave up 7 bases; unmatched junction bases: 7. This CDR3 spans 15 amino acids. Germline V lookup: CDR1 MNHEY, CDR2 SVGAGI.

The V gene is TRBV19, the J gene TRBJ1-2, with TRBD1 matching 9 bases. The CDR3 extends over 14 amino acids. V was pared by 8 bases and J by 2 bases, with 6 bases of the junction left unmatched. Germline V gives CDR1 LNHDA, CDR2 SQIVND (reference sequence). CDR3 coding DNA: TGTGCCAGTGGCCGGGACAGGGTCAACTATGGCTACACCTTC. As protein: CASGRDRVNYGYTF.

The chain carries TRBV9 and TRBJ2-7; TRBD2 might be the D (6 bases). Germline assignment: CDR1 SGDLS and CDR2 YYNGEE. The CDR3 is 14 amino acids. The V end was cut by 2 bases, the J end by 6 bases, with 15 bases between. In nucleotides, the CDR3 is TGTGCCAGCAGCGTTGGTCGGGAGCCCTTCGAGCAGTACTTC. Its protein is CASSVGREPFEQYF.

This chain connects TRBV25-1 to TRBJ2-5; tentative D call: TRBD2 (5 bases). The CDR3 covers 17 residues. In germline, CDR1 is MGHDK, CDR2 SYGVNS. V shed 2 bases and J shed 2 bases, with 18 bases lying between them. CDR3 in DNA: TGTGCCAGCAGTGAAGGGCGTAGGACGCGGGTGCAAGAGACCCAGTACTTC. It is translated as CASSEGRRTRVQETQYF. The complete variable domain, with remaining parts taken from reference TRBV25-1 and TRBJ2-5, reads EADIYQTPRYLVIGTGKKITLECSQTMGHDKMYWYQQDPGMELHLIHYSYGVNSTEKGDLSSESTVSRIRTEHFPLTLESARPSHTSQYLCASSEGRRTRVQETQYFGPGTRLLVL.

The V and J genes are TRBV29-1 and TRBJ2-2; D gene uncertain. The CDR3 consists of 14 residues. Germline CDR1 and CDR2: SQVTM and ANQGSEA. Trimming left V 2 bases short and J 1 base short, with 8 bases between. CDR3 sequence reads: CSVENQVNTGELFF. CDR3 in DNA: TGCAGCGTTGAAAATCAGGTGAACACCGGGGAGCTGTTTTTT.

The chain combines TRBV7-9 with TRBJ2-3, with D perhaps matching TRBD1 (6 bases). V lost 4 bases and J lost 2, with 10 bases in between. The CDR3 is made up of 14 amino acids. Germline loops: CDR1 SEHNR, CDR2 FQNEAQ (reference sequence). The CDR3 spells CASSSGQFTDTQYF. The CDR3 DNA reads TGTGCCAGCAGCTCAGGACAGTTCACAGATACGCAGTATTTT.

DNA of the CDR3: TGTGCCAGCAGTGAGCGGGGGGGCTCCTACAATGAGCAGTTCTTC. The encoded protein is CASSERGGSYNEQFF. The chain is built from TRBV6-4 and TRBJ2-1; 9 bases are a match to TRBD2. V gave up 3 bases and J gave up 0 bases; unmatched junction bases: 0. The CDR3 sequence is 15 residues long. Germline values: CDR1 MRHNA, CDR2 SNTAGT.

This clone showed up just a few times. Here the CDR3 DNA reads TGTGCCAGCAGTGGTAGCGGGGACACCTACGAGCAGTACTTC. Translation gives CASSGSGDTYEQYF. The rearrangement uses TRBV6-5 and TRBJ2-7; 8 bases align to TRBD2. This CDR3 contains 14 residues. Germline assignment: CDR1 MNHEY and CDR2 SVGAGI. V shed 5 bases, J shed 2 bases, and the junction held 5 bases outside the gene matches.

The rearrangement joins TRBV6-1 to TRBJ1-5; D gene ambiguous. Trimming pared 2 bases from V and 2 bases from J, leaving 10 bases between. Germline loops: CDR1 MNHNS, CDR2 SASEGT. The CDR3 spans 15 residues. DNA for the CDR3: TGTGCCAGCAGTGAATCCAGTTCTCGCAATCAGCCCCAGCATTTT. Protein sequence: CASSESSSRNQPQHF.

The J gene is TRBJ1-4, the V gene TRBV7-2; 8 bases match TRBD1. Germline V lookup: CDR1 SGHTA, CDR2 FQGNSA. The CDR3 spans 15 residues. Trimming took 4 bases from V and 7 from J; bases not matched to a gene: 8. The CDR3 nucleotides read TGTGCCAGCAGCTCGGACAGGGTAAAGGGTGAAAAACTGTTTTTT. Translation: CASSSDRVKGEKLFF.

This sequence joins TRBV30 and TRBJ1-3; TRBD1 matches at 9 bases. This CDR3 comprises 13 residues. Germline trimming cut 3 bases from V and 9 bases from J; bases unmatched to any gene: 6. The germline V gene has CDR1 GTSNPN and CDR2 SVGIG (reference sequence). CDR3 nucleotide sequence: TGTGCCTGGAGGGGGACAGGGCTCAGCACCATATATTTT. This sequence encodes CAWRGTGLSTIYF.

This clone appeared once. The chain links TRBV5-1 to TRBJ2-1; D is uncertain. The CDR3 sequence is 15 residues long. The ends were cut back, 6 bases at V and 5 bases at J, with 18 bases in the middle. Germline-derived CDR1 and CDR2 are SGHRS and YFSETQ. The chain's CDR3 is CASNLSPKSDNEQFF. The CDR3 nucleotides read TGCGCCAGCAACCTCTCCCCCAAGAGTGACAATGAGCAGTTCTTC.